Below are 7 T cell receptor beta chains sequenced from a single sample in a study of shared clonotypes between healthy human individuals. Profiled with immunoSEQ multiplex PCR; TCRdb holds only in-frame clones, not every one. The sample shows approximately 2.5 million clones, just over 90% of them seen only once. Sequenced material: naive CD4+ T cells sorted from blood. The subset denotes: CD45RA+ positively selected. All receptors derive from a man between 18 and 35 years old in good health.

The chain recombines TRBV6-5 with TRBJ2-7; D is uncertain. Looked up from germline, CDR1 is MNHEY and CDR2 is SVGAGI. There are 15 residues in the CDR3. V lost 2 bases, J lost 4 bases, and 15 bases lay in between. The CDR3 DNA reads TGTGCCAGCAGTTACCGACGACGGAAAGTTTACGAGCAGTACTTC. It yields the protein CASSYRRRKVYEQYF.

V gene TRBV6-1 combines with J gene TRBJ2-7; D remains ambiguous. CDR1 MNHNS and CDR2 SASEGT come from the germline V gene. The CDR3 consists of 13 residues. V gave up 4 bases and J gave up 1 base, with 8 bases separating them. The CDR3 here is CASSGAGSYEQYF. CDR3 bases: TGTGCCAGCAGTGGCGCAGGATCCTACGAGCAGTACTTC.

This clone was detected only once. The chain recombines TRBV18 with TRBJ1-6, with no clear D. CDR1 is KGHSH and CDR2 is LQKENI in the germline V gene. The CDR3 loop spans 16 amino acids. V lost 0 bases and J 2 bases, leaving 8 bases between the germline ends. The CDR3 DNA sequence: TGTGCCAGCTCACCACCGACCAGTACCTATAATTCACCCCTCCACTTT. The encoded protein is CASSPPTSTYNSPLHF.

The chain joins TRBV15 to TRBJ1-2, with D uncertain. Germline assignment: CDR1 LNHNV and CDR2 YYDKDF (reference sequence). Trimming left V 1 base short and J 8 bases short, with 14 bases between. This CDR3 has 14 residues. The CDR3 region is CATSRANYHCGYTF. As DNA, the CDR3 is TGTGCCACCAGCAGAGCTAACTATCACTGCGGCTACACCTTC.

This clone has more than one count but fewer than ten. The chain links TRBV6-1 to TRBJ1-6, with D possibly matching TRBD1 (5 bases). From germline, CDR1 is MNHNS and CDR2 SASEGT. The length of the CDR3 is 17 residues. With 0 bases removed from V and 0 bases from J, the gap between germline ends came to 9 bases. The CDR3 region has the DNA TGTGCCAGCAGTGAAGCAGAGGGGAGCTCCTATAATTCACCCCTCCACTTT. Amino acid sequence: CASSEAEGSSYNSPLHF.

This clone appeared a single time. The rearrangement uses TRBV4-2 and TRBJ2-3, with D tentatively TRBD1 (6 bases). V was trimmed by 0 bases and J by 3 bases, leaving 13 bases between them. The CDR3 extends over 16 amino acids. Germline loops: CDR1 LGHNA, CDR2 YNFKEQ. Here the CDR3 DNA reads TGTGCCAGCAGCCAAGATTCGAGGGGGTTTACAGATACGCAGTATTTT. Residues: CASSQDSRGFTDTQYF.

This chain joins TRBV2 and TRBJ2-5; no firm D call. V dropped 7 bases and J dropped 2 bases, with 11 bases sitting between them. The CDR3 length is 13 residues. From germline, CDR1 is SNHLY and CDR2 FYNNEI. The DNA of the CDR3 is TGTGCCAGCACGAGTAACGTACAAGAGACCCAGTACTTC. Protein product: CASTSNVQETQYF.